This paragraph covers one TCR beta chain sequence. Germline V lookup: CDR1 SGHRS, CDR2 YFSETQ. The CDR3 spans 17 residues. J gave up 4 bases and V 3 bases, and 15 bases lay outside the gene matches. The data are from a study of blood T cell repertoires in COVID-19. About the study: The origin of the acute and convalescent COVID-19 samples was the United States, Italy and Spain. T cells, B-cell-depleted T cells, or PBMCs supplied cDNA or gDNA.

Measured with immunoSEQ multiplex PCR; TCRdb has only the in-frame clones, and not every one. The table has 90,000 to 150,000 clones, around 79% seen once. Source material: peripheral blood. This sequence joins TRBV5-1 and TRBJ1-1, with 7 bases matching TRBD1. The origin of this receptor is a man aged 45-65 years with acute or convalescent COVID-19. CDR3 residues: CASSSGRQGVIGTEAFF. The CDR3 DNA follows: TGCGCCAGCAGCTCCGGACGACAGGGAGTGATCGGCACTGAAGCTTTCTTT.